A selection of T cell receptor beta chains follows, all from one sample in a study of Graves' ophthalmopathy and Graves' hyperthyroidism. TCRdb processed the multiplex PCR reads anew with MiXCR; each CDR3 protein has one entry. Of about 340,000 distinct CDR3 sequences in the sample, 17% were seen once. Specimen: peripheral blood. The receptors come from an adult man with Graves' ophthalmopathy. CDR3s include the opening cysteine and the closing phenylalanine or tryptophan. D genes are given only for firm matches. Where a row states a size, it is once, few, many or the class of an expanded clone; other rows omit it.

>.|TRBJ2-7|TRBV5-1|many
TGCGCCAGCAGCTTGGAGGGGTACTTAGGCTACGAGCAGTACTTC
CASSLEGYLGYEQYF
>TRBD1|TRBJ1-1|TRBV6-1|many
TGTGCCAGCAGTGGAGGGGGCGACACTGAAGCTTTCTTT
CASSGGGDTEAFF
>.|TRBJ1-5|TRBV15|.
TGTGCCACCAGCAGTCAGGGGCGAAATCAGCCCCAGCATTTT
CATSSQGRNQPQHF
>.|TRBJ2-2|TRBV5-6|many
TGTGCCAGCAGCCTGCCGGGCCTGTTAGGGGAGCTGTTTTTT
CASSLPGLLGELFF
>TRBD2|TRBJ2-7|TRBV6-1|.
TGTGCCAGCAGTAAACGACTAGCGGGAGGACCCTACGAGCAGTACTTC
CASSKRLAGGPYEQYF
>.|TRBJ2-5|TRBV6-2/TRBV6-3|many
TGTGCCAGCAGTCGGGCCAACCAAGAGACCCAGTACTTC
CASSRANQETQYF
>TRBD1|TRBJ2-2|TRBV6-2/TRBV6-3|.
TGTGCCAGCAGTGAGGACAGGATAAACACCGGGGAGCTGTTTTTT
CASSEDRINTGELFF
>TRBD1|TRBJ1-6|TRBV6-5|few
TGTGCCAGCAGAACAGGGGGGGATAATTCACCCCTCCACTTT
CASRTGGDNSPLHF
>TRBD1|TRBJ2-7|TRBV27|many
TGTGCCAGCAGATTATCCGGACAGGGCTCCTACGAGCAGTACTTC
CASRLSGQGSYEQYF
>.|TRBJ2-4|TRBV6-5|many
TGTGCCAGCAGTTACTCGGACTTAGCCAAAAACATTCAGTACTTC
CASSYSDLAKNIQYF
>.|TRBJ2-7|TRBV10-3|many
TGTGCCATCAGTGGGGGGGACGGAGTCTCCTACGAGCAGTACTTC
CAISGGDGVSYEQYF
>.|TRBJ2-5|TRBV14|many
TGTGCCAGCAGCCAAGATGGACAGACCCAGTACTTC
CASSQDGQTQYF
>.|TRBJ2-7|TRBV7-2|many
TGTGCCAGCAGCCCCGACCTGTCCTACGAGCAGTACTTC
CASSPDLSYEQYF
>TRBD2|TRBJ2-7|TRBV7-8|many
TGTGCCAGCAGCTGGGAGGGGCAATCCTACGAGCAGTACTTC
CASSWEGQSYEQYF
>TRBD2|TRBJ2-5|TRBV29-1|many
TGCAGCGTTAAGCGGGAGGGCCGGGAGACCCAGTACTTC
CSVKREGRETQYF
>.|TRBJ2-7|TRBV2|.
TGTGCCAGCAGTGAAGCTGCGCTAGCCAACGAGCAGTACTTC
CASSEAALANEQYF
>.|TRBJ1-5|TRBV6-1|many
TGTGCCAGCAGTGATGCCCCAAATTATAGCAATCAGCCCCAGCATTTT
CASSDAPNYSNQPQHF
>TRBD2|TRBJ2-7|TRBV7-8|once
TGTGCCAGCAGCTTAGACAGTCCACTAGCGGGGAACTACGAGCAGTACTTC
CASSLDSPLAGNYEQYF
>TRBD2|TRBJ2-6|TRBV20-1|many
TGCAGTGCTAGATTGTGGCTAGCGGGAGGGAGCTCTGGGGCCAACGTCCTGACTTTC
CSARLWLAGGSSGANVLTF
>TRBD1|TRBJ1-1|TRBV27|many
TGTGCCAGCAGTTTAATAGGGACAGGGGGCGCGAGGATTAAAGCTTTCTTT
CASSLIGTGGARIKAFF
>TRBD1|TRBJ2-5|TRBV28|.
TGTGCCAGCAGTTTCGGGACAGGGGGCGGGGAGACCCAGTACTTC
CASSFGTGGGETQYF
>TRBD2|TRBJ2-3|TRBV20-1|many
TGCAGTGCTAGATCCCCTAGCGGGGGGAGCACAGATACGCAGTATTTT
CSARSPSGGSTDTQYF
>.|TRBJ1-6|TRBV27|many
TGTGCCAGCAGTACGACGGGAGGGGATTCACCCCTCCACTTT
CASSTTGGDSPLHF
>.|TRBJ2-5|TRBV10-3|.
TGTGCCATCAGTGAGTCGACTGGTACAGGGAGTGAGACCCAGTACTTC
CAISESTGTGSETQYF
>TRBD1|TRBJ1-5|TRBV19|once
TGTGCCAGTAACGTACAGGGGGAAGGGCAGCCCCAGCATTTT
CASNVQGEGQPQHF
>.|TRBJ2-6|TRBV19|few
TGTGCCAGTAGTATGGCGGTCTCTGGGGCCAACGTCCTGACTTTC
CASSMAVSGANVLTF
>.|TRBJ2-5|TRBV12-3/TRBV12-4|.
TGTGCCAGCAGTGTGGGGGCGCAAGAGCAGTACTTC
CASSVGAQEQYF
>TRBD1|TRBJ2-5|TRBV11-1|many
TGTGCCAGCAGCCAGGACAGGGGCCAAGAGACCCAGTACTTC
CASSQDRGQETQYF
>TRBD1|TRBJ2-7|TRBV6-5|.
TGTGCCAGCATTACAGGACAGGGGGAATCCTACGAGCAGTACTTC
CASITGQGESYEQYF
>TRBD1|TRBJ1-2|TRBV15|many
TGTGCCACCAGCAGAGGCCGGGACAGGGTCTATGGCTACACCTTC
CATSRGRDRVYGYTF
>TRBD1|TRBJ2-2|TRBV6-2/TRBV6-3|many
TGTGCCAGCAGTTTGACACAGGGGATTGTCGGGGAGCTGTTTTTT
CASSLTQGIVGELFF
>.|TRBJ2-2|TRBV28|many
TGTGCCAGCAGTCCATACGGGGAGCTGTTTTTT
CASSPYGELFF
>.|TRBJ2-7|TRBV20-1|.
TGCAGTGCTAGAGATCAGCAGCGGTCATCCTACGAGCAGTACTTC
CSARDQQRSSYEQYF